Presented here are 26 T cell receptor beta chains from one specimen sequenced in a study of blood T cells in healthy people across ages. Through a sample-barcoded 5' primer and a J-beta primer mix, a second PCR was run for roughly 7 to 12 cycles. TCRdb used MiXCR to reprocess the 5' RACE reads, holding one entry per CDR3 protein. The table has hundreds of thousands of distinct CDR3 sequences, about three fifths seen once. Sequenced input: blood. These receptors originate from a man aged 25-45 years in good health.

This clonotype appeared a few times. The chain carries TRBV29-1 and TRBJ2-5; the match to TRBD2 covers 12 bases. Trimming took 3 bases from V and 4 from J; bases not matched to a gene: 6. The CDR3 sequence is 15 residues long. Germline CDR1 and CDR2: SQVTM and ANQGSEA. This CDR3 reads CSVDRLAGGPETQYF. The CDR3, as DNA: TGCAGCGTTGATCGGCTAGCGGGAGGGCCAGAGACCCAGTACTTC.

This rearrangement joins TRBV7-9 to TRBJ1-1; D is unresolved. Between the trimmed V and J ends, which lost 3 bases and 4 bases, there was a span of 21 bases. This CDR3 comprises 17 residues. The germline V gene has CDR1 SEHNR and CDR2 FQNEAQ (reference sequence). CDR3 DNA sequence: TGTGCCAGCAGCTTTACCCGGGCTCCCGAGTGGGGCACTGAAGCTTTCTTT. Translating gives CASSFTRAPEWGTEAFF.

This clonotype was seen a few times. The chain has TRBV13 and TRBJ2-7; D gene ambiguous. This CDR3 comprises 13 residues. CDR1 PRHDT and CDR2 FYEKMQ come from the germline V gene (reference sequence). V was pared by 4 bases and J by 0 bases, with 7 bases between. CDR3 nucleotides: TGTGCCAGCAGCTCCCAGAGCTCCTACGAGCAGTACTTC. Amino acids: CASSSQSSYEQYF.

The sample holds a few counts of this clonotype. This rearrangement joins TRBV5-1 to TRBJ1-2, with D possibly being TRBD1 (5 bases). Deletions cut 2 bases from V and 6 bases from J, with 8 bases between. The CDR3 contains 12 residues. Germline loops: CDR1 SGHRS, CDR2 YFSETQ. The CDR3 here is CASSFQGNGYTF. DNA of the CDR3: TGCGCCAGCAGCTTCCAGGGAAATGGCTACACCTTC.

The chain joins TRBV10-3 to TRBJ2-5; 8 bases are a match to TRBD2. The DNA end favors TRBJ2-7, so the J call may be wrong. Per germline, CDR1 ENHRY and CDR2 SYGVKD. The CDR3 totals 12 residues. This CDR3 reads CAVDRGGYEQYF. CDR3 DNA sequence: TGTGCGGTTGATCGGGGGGGATACGAGCAGTACTTC.

The chain combines TRBV12-3 or TRBV12-4 with TRBJ2-3; D is possibly TRBD1 or TRBD2 (6 bases each). This CDR3 spans 15 amino acids. The ends were cut back, 3 bases at V and 5 bases at J, with 15 bases in the middle. CDR3 DNA sequence: TGTGCCAGCAGTTTTTTCCGGGGGCAGCAAGATACGCAGTATTTT. Translating it yields CASSFFRGQQDTQYF.

J is TRBJ2-1 and V is TRBV12-3 or TRBV12-4; D tentatively reads TRBD1 or TRBD2 (6 bases each). V lost 7 bases to trimming and J lost 7 bases, with 29 bases between them. The CDR3 covers 18 residues. The CDR3 reads CASNNGGPRGPSENEQFF. DNA for the CDR3: TGTGCCAGCAACAATGGGGGGCCTCGGGGGCCTTCTGAAAATGAGCAGTTCTTC.

This clonotype has ten or more counts. The V gene is TRBV27, the J gene TRBJ2-5; no definite D call. CDR1 MNHEY and CDR2 SMNVEV come from the germline V gene (reference sequence). Trimming left V 6 bases short and J 2 bases short, with 4 bases between. This CDR3 contains 11 residues. DNA of the CDR3: TGTGCCAGCAGGGGGCAAGAGACCCAGTACTTC. Translation: CASRGQETQYF.

This clonotype was observed a handful of times. The chain combines TRBV6-2 or TRBV6-3 with TRBJ2-1; TRBD2 might be the D (5 bases). This CDR3 contains 15 residues. Germline-derived CDR1 and CDR2 are MNHEY and SVGEGT. The V end was cut by 2 bases, the J end by 0 bases, with 8 bases between. CDR3 in amino acids: CASSYSGNSYNEQFF. CDR3 coding DNA: TGTGCCAGCAGTTACAGCGGAAACTCCTACAATGAGCAGTTCTTC.

The J gene is TRBJ1-1, the V gene TRBV7-8; no clear D gene. Trimming removed 2 bases at V and 3 bases at J, with 13 bases between. CDR3 size: 15 residues. Germline assignment: CDR1 SGHVS and CDR2 FQNEAQ. The CDR3 loop reads CASSLWSARYTEAFF. DNA for the CDR3: TGTGCCAGCAGCTTATGGTCCGCAAGGTACACTGAAGCTTTCTTT.

This chain links TRBV10-3 with TRBJ1-2; maybe TRBD1 (5 bases). Germline V gene data show CDR1 as ENHRY and CDR2 as SYGVKD. V was cut by 7 bases and J by 2 bases, with 29 bases left in between. The CDR3 is made up of 19 amino acids. CDR3: CAIKTNYLDSAETNYGYTF. DNA of the CDR3: TGTGCCATCAAGACGAACTACCTCGACAGTGCAGAGACAAACTATGGCTACACCTTC.

The chain carries TRBV6-2 or TRBV6-3 and TRBJ2-3, with TRBD2 matching 8 bases. Germline CDR1 is MNHEY and CDR2 is SVGEGT. This CDR3 comprises 15 residues. The V and J ends lost 6 bases and 7 bases, in that order; junction bases with no gene match: 12. Here the CDR3 DNA reads TGTGCCAGCAGATTGTTTAGCGGGGAGCGTTATACGCAGTATTTT. The encoded protein is CASRLFSGERYTQYF.

Notes on this clonotype: The CDR3 does not close with the conserved phenylalanine or tryptophan, likely indicating a read error. This chain connects TRBV6-5 to TRBJ1-2; maybe TRBD1 (6 bases). CDR3 size: 14 residues. In germline, CDR1 is MNHEY, CDR2 SVGAGI. The ends were cut back, 5 bases at V and 6 bases at J, with 16 bases in the middle. The CDR3 sequence: CASSHRDMIDGYTS. CDR3 nucleotides: TGTGCCAGCAGTCACCGGGACATGATCGATGGCTACACCTCC.

The chain joins TRBV7-2 to TRBJ1-1; TRBD1 matches 8 bases. After removal of 3 bases from V and 11 bases from J, the junction contained 5 bases not matched to a gene. Germline CDR1 and CDR2: SGHTA and FQGNSA. This CDR3 has 12 amino acids. The CDR3 DNA reads as TGTGCCAGCAGCTTTCAGGGGGCCTCCGCTTTCTTT. Residues: CASSFQGASAFF.

The CDR3 sequence is CASSYMAHTDTQYF. CDR3 DNA: TGTGCCAGCAGTTACATGGCCCACACAGATACGCAGTATTTT. J is TRBJ2-3 and V is TRBV6-2 or TRBV6-3, with no clear D. Deletions cut 2 bases from V and 2 bases from J, with 8 bases between. Per the germline V gene, CDR1 is MNHEY and CDR2 is SVGEGT. CDR3 length: 14 amino acids.

This clonotype was seen only a few times. The CDR3 bases are TGTGCCAGCAGCTATAGGGACCTTGACTCTGGGGCCAACGTCCTGACTTTC. Translation: CASSYRDLDSGANVLTF. The V call is TRBV7-3, the J call TRBJ2-6; either TRBD1 or TRBD2 may fit D (5 bases each). This CDR3 is 17 amino acids long. V was pared by 4 bases and J by 0 bases, with 13 bases between. Germline assignment: CDR1 SGHTA and CDR2 FQGTGA.

The rearrangement uses TRBV7-9 and TRBJ2-5, with 7 positions matching TRBD2. The CDR3 length is 13 residues. Germline values: CDR1 SEHNR, CDR2 FQNEAQ (reference sequence). Germline trimming cut 4 bases from V and 4 bases from J; bases unmatched to any gene: 3. The CDR3 sequence is CASSYWGGETQYF. The CDR3 DNA reads TGTGCCAGCAGCTACTGGGGGGGAGAGACCCAGTACTTC.

The genes are TRBV4-2 and TRBJ2-7, with TRBD2 matching over 7 bases. CDR1 and CDR2 (germline): LGHNA, YNFKEQ. This CDR3 comprises 17 residues. The trim removed 3 bases at V and 2 bases at J, leaving 13 bases unmatched. The DNA of the CDR3 is TGTGCCAGCAGCCAGAAATGGGGAGACGGGGGGACCTACGAGCAGTACTTC. The encoded protein is CASSQKWGDGGTYEQYF.

The CDR3 bases are TGTGCCAGCAGCTTTAGATGGGCAGATACGCAGTATTTT. It encodes CASSFRWADTQYF. V usage is TRBV7-8 and J usage is TRBJ2-3, with D uncertain. The CDR3 spans 13 residues. Germline lookup yields CDR1 SGHVS and CDR2 FQNEAQ. V lost 3 bases, J lost 4 bases, and 8 bases lay in between.

This clonotype was detected a few times. This sequence joins TRBV7-3 and TRBJ2-3, with 7 bases aligning to TRBD2. CDR3 length: 15 amino acids. V gave up 2 bases and J gave up 11 bases; unmatched junction bases: 13. Germline-derived CDR1 and CDR2 are SGHTA and FQGTGA. The chain's CDR3 is CASSLESGTTSGQYF. The CDR3, as DNA: TGTGCCAGCAGCTTAGAGTCCGGGACTACATCTGGGCAGTATTTT.

The CDR3 protein is CASSYGQSQYF. The CDR3 DNA sequence: TGTGCCAGCAGTTACGGGCAGAGCCAGTACTTC. This rearrangement joins TRBV6-6 to TRBJ2-7; D remains unclear. CDR3 size: 11 residues. Germline V lookup: CDR1 MNHNY, CDR2 SVGAGI (reference sequence). Trimming removed 2 bases at V and 10 bases at J, with 9 bases between.

This chain links TRBV20-1 with TRBJ2-7; D is undetermined. Trimming took 6 bases from V and 1 from J, leaving 4 bases between them. CDR3 length: 10 amino acids. From germline, CDR1 is DFQATT and CDR2 SNEGSKA (reference sequence). The CDR3 DNA sequence: TGCAGTGCCGAGTCCTACGAGCAGTACTTC. As protein: CSAESYEQYF.

This clonotype was observed a few times. This chain links TRBV13 with TRBJ1-2; D remains unclear. Trimming left V 8 bases short and J 8 bases short, with 3 bases between. This CDR3 region has 8 residues. In germline, CDR1 is PRHDT, CDR2 FYEKMQ (reference sequence). This CDR3 is CASPGYTF. CDR3 DNA sequence: TGTGCCAGCCCGGGCTACACCTTC.

V usage is TRBV24-1 and J usage is TRBJ2-5, with D unclear. In germline, CDR1 is KGHDR, CDR2 SFDVKD. This CDR3 is 13 amino acids long. V was shortened by 10 bases and J by 2 bases, with 13 bases between the two germline ends. The CDR3 DNA reads TGTGCCACTCAGGCCGAAGATCAAGAGACCCAGTACTTC. Translation gives CATQAEDQETQYF.

Only a few counts were recorded for this clonotype. Here the CDR3 reads CASRPTPPTGDYGYTF. The DNA of the CDR3 is TGCGCCAGCAGACCCACCCCCCCCACAGGCGACTATGGCTACACCTTC. The chain combines TRBV5-1 with TRBJ1-2; possibly TRBD1 for D (5 bases). The CDR3 sequence is 16 residues long. CDR1 is SGHRS and CDR2 is YFSETQ in the germline V gene. V was pared by 5 bases and J by 3 bases, with 20 bases between.

This clonotype was observed once. CDR3 bases: TGTGCCACCGGAAGGGGGCTCAATCAGCCCCAGCATTTT. Encoded protein: CATGRGLNQPQHF. V usage is TRBV15 and J usage is TRBJ1-5; 7 nucleotides match TRBD1. CDR1 and CDR2 (germline): LNHNV, YYDKDF (reference sequence). The CDR3 sequence is 13 residues long. The J segment lost 3 bases and the V segment lost 8 bases, leaving 4 bases of the junction unmatched.